This T cell receptor beta chain appears in the sequencing data of a study of blood T cell repertoires in COVID-19. Whole-study context: Sample material is recorded as cDNA or gDNA derived from T cells, B-cell-depleted T cells, or PBMCs.

In the source study's methods: Estimation of nucleated cell counts was performed using reference gene primer amplification. Assay used: immunoSEQ multiplex PCR; TCRdb lists only in-frame clones, some missing. The V and J calls and clone size were taken over from that table, and D and trimming were inferred from the DNA. The data contain 75,000 to 90,000 clones, around 92% of them singletons. This CDR3 has 12 residues. V gave up 6 bases and J gave up 7 bases, with 9 bases separating them. CDR1 MDHEN and CDR2 SYDVKM come from the germline V gene. This chain links TRBV28 with TRBJ2-2; D remains unclear. The TCR was taken from a woman in her forties or fifties in a cohort sampled during active COVID-19. The sequenced sample was peripheral blood. For the CDR3, the DNA is TGTGCCAGCAGCCCCACGGGCGGGGAGCTGTTTTTT. Residues: CASSPTGGELFF.